This TCR beta chain originates from a study of spatial heterogeneity in lung cancer. Overall study: Alpha-chain detections were consistently fewer than beta-chain detections among the sequences. Averaged across combinations, each unique TCR and UMI pairing appeared more than ten times in raw reads, which were uncorrected.

Documented time point: sample taken at primary tumor resection. No cells were sorted before sequencing. The whole RNA sequenced was extracted from tumor, nontumor lung or frozen PBMC. Samples were obtained from roughly 65 donors, all untreated early-stage non-small cell lung cancer patients. TCR cDNA molecules each carried a unique molecular identifier. TCRdb processed the 5' RACE reads anew with MiXCR; each CDR3 protein has one entry. The sample has about 47,000 distinct CDR3 sequences, about 10% seen once. Germline V CDR1 and CDR2: SGHRS, YFSETQ. V dropped 4 bases and J dropped 1; count of bases not matched to a gene: 4. The CDR3 is 15 residues long.

The clonotype originates from a female donor with early-stage non-small cell lung cancer. The chain is built from TRBV5-1 and TRBJ1-2, with 10 positions matching TRBD1. The sequencing used PBMCs, collected at surgery. CDR3 bases: TGCGCCAGCAGCATCGGACAGGGGGGTAACTATGGCTACACCTTC. Amino acid sequence: CASSIGQGGNYGYTF.